This is a list of T cell receptor beta chains from one sample in a study of long-term antiretroviral therapy in people with HIV. Data came from immunoSEQ multiplex PCR; TCRdb stores just in-frame clones and leaves some out. Of fewer than 30,000 clones in the sample, over 75% were seen once. The starting material was unsorted PBMCs, obtained 1.1 years before starting antiretroviral therapy. The receptors were gathered from a woman aged 25 to 39 with HIV. The CDR3 runs from the conserved cysteine through the conserved F or W. D genes are given only for firm matches. The size entry is marked missing in some rows and otherwise reads once, few, many or a size class.

V,D,J,size,DNA,CDR3
TRBV5-1,NA,TRBJ1-1,NA,TGCGCCAGCAGCTTGGGACAGCAGAACACTGAAGCTTTCTTT,CASSLGQQNTEAFF
TRBV7-2,NA,TRBJ1-1,NA,TGTGCCAGCAGCTTAAAGGACAGAACTGAAGCTTTCTTT,CASSLKDRTEAFF
TRBV10-2,NA,TRBJ2-7,NA,TGCGCCAGCAGTGATTCTAACTACGAGCAGTACTTC,CASSDSNYEQYF
TRBV19,TRBD1,TRBJ1-2,NA,TGTGCCAGTAGTGGGACAGGGCACTATGGCTACACCTTC,CASSGTGHYGYTF
TRBV5-1,TRBD1,TRBJ2-7,NA,TGCGCCAGCAGCCTGGATTCCGGGACAGGGGTTTACGAGCAGTACTTC,CASSLDSGTGVYEQYF
TRBV5-6,NA,TRBJ2-4,NA,TGTGCCAGCACCTCAGGGCCCGGGGGCAAAAACATTCAGTACTTC,CASTSGPGGKNIQYF
TRBV6-4,NA,TRBJ2-6,NA,TGTGCCAGCAGTGACCTCCGCGGGGCCAACGTCCTGACTTTC,CASSDLRGANVLTF
TRBV30,TRBD1,TRBJ1-3,NA,TGTGCCTGGGGCACAGGGGCTGGAAACACCATATATTTT,CAWGTGAGNTIYF
TRBV4-1,TRBD1,TRBJ1-3,NA,TGCGCCAGCACTCGCGACAGGGCCAACTCTGGAAACACCATATATTTT,CASTRDRANSGNTIYF
TRBV28,TRBD2,TRBJ2-7,once,TGTGCCAGCAGTTTACTAGCGGGGGTTTACGAGCAGTACTTC,CASSLLAGVYEQYF
TRBV2,NA,TRBJ1-2,once,TGTGCCAGCAGCCCATTAAGGGCTGCTAACTATGGCTACACCTTC,CASSPLRAANYGYTF
TRBV14,TRBD1,TRBJ2-3,NA,TGTGCCAGCAGCCAAACTTTGGGACAGTACACAGATACGCAGTATTTT,CASSQTLGQYTDTQYF
TRBV5-1,NA,TRBJ1-6,NA,TGCGCCAGCGCTCAGGGATTCGGTTCACCCCTCCACTTT,CASAQGFGSPLHF
TRBV6-5,TRBD1,TRBJ1-6,NA,TGTGCCAGCAGTTACGAGGTCGGCAGGGGGGATTCACCCCTCCACTTT,CASSYEVGRGDSPLHF
TRBV5-5,TRBD2,TRBJ2-3,NA,TGTGCCAGCAGCGGGGGTAGCGGGGCAGATACGCAGTATTTT,CASSGGSGADTQYF
TRBV19,NA,TRBJ2-6,NA,TGTGCCAGTGGGCCTTGGTGGTCTTATGGGGCCAACGTCCTGACTTTC,CASGPWWSYGANVLTF
TRBV5-1,NA,TRBJ1-1,NA,TGCGCCAGCAGTGGGGAGTTGGGCACGCCTAACACTGAAGCTTTCTTT,CASSGELGTPNTEAFF
TRBV19,NA,TRBJ1-1,NA,TGTGCCAGTAGTATCGGGCTTGTCACTGAAGCTTTCTTT,CASSIGLVTEAFF
TRBV15,NA,TRBJ1-1,NA,TGTGCCACCAGCAGAAACGGTATTCCGAACACTGAAGCTTTCTTT,CATSRNGIPNTEAFF
TRBV29-1,TRBD1,TRBJ1-2,NA,TGCAGCGTTGAAGTTCTCAGGGGGGGCAGGGACTATGGCTACACCTTC,CSVEVLRGGRDYGYTF
TRBV27,NA,TRBJ2-5,NA,TGTGCCAGCAGTTCCCGAGGAGGGTACCAAGAGACCCAGTACTTC,CASSSRGGYQETQYF
TRBV6-4,NA,TRBJ1-2,few,TGTGCCAGCAGTGATCAATCGGCAGGAGGCTATGGCTACACCTTC,CASSDQSAGGYGYTF
TRBV7-2,NA,TRBJ1-5,few,TGTGCCAGCAGCTTAGCCCGTAATCAGCCCCAGCATTTT,CASSLARNQPQHF
TRBV7-3,NA,TRBJ1-5,NA,TGTGCCAGCAGCTTAACGTTAGGTCAGCCCCAGCATTTT,CASSLTLGQPQHF
TRBV7-8,NA,TRBJ1-6,few,TGTGCCAGCAGCTTAACGCGGACAGAAAATTCACCCCTCCACTTT,CASSLTRTENSPLHF
TRBV11-1,NA,TRBJ1-3,NA,TGTGCCAGCAGCTGGTCGGACTCTGGAAACACCATATATTTT,CASSWSDSGNTIYF
TRBV2,NA,TRBJ1-4,once,TGTGCCGGGGTGGTGGAGATTAATGAAAAACTGTTTTTT,CAGVVEINEKLFF
TRBV4-1,TRBD1,TRBJ1-1,NA,TGCGCCAGCAGCCAAGATCATCGGGCAGGGGGTTGGACTGAAGCTTTCTTT,CASSQDHRAGGWTEAFF
TRBV6-1,TRBD1,TRBJ1-5,NA,TGTGCCAGCAGTGTAAAATCACAGGGGTTCGGCAATCAGCCCCAGCATTTT,CASSVKSQGFGNQPQHF
TRBV11-2,NA,TRBJ1-1,NA,TGTGCCAGCAGCCGCAACAGGGAGAACACTGAAGCTTTCTTT,CASSRNRENTEAFF
TRBV5-6,NA,TRBJ1-1,NA,TGTGCCAGCCGGGCCACGACGAACACTGAAGCTTTCTTT,CASRATTNTEAFF
TRBV19,TRBD1,TRBJ2-2,NA,TGTGCCAGTACCGACAGGGGGAACACCGGGGAGCTGTTTTTT,CASTDRGNTGELFF
TRBV10-2,NA,TRBJ1-1,NA,TGCGCCACCAGAGGGGCCTTGAACACTGAAGCTTTCTTT,CATRGALNTEAFF
TRBV27,NA,TRBJ1-1,NA,TGTGCCAGCAGTTCCTCGGGATACACTGAAGCTTTCTTT,CASSSSGYTEAFF
TRBV2,NA,TRBJ2-1,NA,TGTGCCAGCCAACGGACAGCGTCCTACAATGAGCAGTTCTTC,CASQRTASYNEQFF
TRBV7-7,NA,TRBJ2-7,NA,TGTGCCAGCAGCTTAGCTCAAGGCTGGGAGCAGTACTTC,CASSLAQGWEQYF
TRBV5-1,TRBD1,TRBJ1-1,NA,TGCGCCAGCAGATTCGACAGGGACACTGAAGCTTTCTTT,CASRFDRDTEAFF
TRBV7-9,NA,TRBJ2-5,NA,TGTGCCAGCAGCGCCCCGGAGGGGGAAGAGACCCAGTACTTC,CASSAPEGEETQYF
TRBV5-1,NA,TRBJ1-4,NA,TGCGCCAGCAGCCTCGAGGCCATACCTAATGAAAAACTGTTTTTT,CASSLEAIPNEKLFF
TRBV27,NA,TRBJ1-4,NA,TGTGCCAGCAGTTTAACAGGCATGCTTGAAAAACTGTTTTTT,CASSLTGMLEKLFF
TRBV4-1,TRBD2,TRBJ2-1,few,TGCGCCAGCAGCCAATCTAGACTAGCGGGGGGGCCGGAGCAGTTCTTC,CASSQSRLAGGPEQFF